This T cell receptor beta chain appears in the sequencing data of a study of blood T cell repertoires in COVID-19. Across the whole study: Sample material is recorded as cDNA or gDNA derived from T cells, B-cell-depleted T cells, or PBMCs.

The CDR3 sequence is 13 residues long. Deletions cut 6 bases from V and 10 bases from J, with 13 bases between. Germline loops: CDR1 LNHDA, CDR2 SQIVND (reference sequence). Cohorts were based on clinical histories the participants reported. Produced via immunoSEQ multiplex PCR; TCRdb's table is partial and in-frame only. The table includes approximately 300,000 clones, more than 70% detected once. This sequence was found in a woman aged 30 to 39 who had recovered from COVID-19. V gene TRBV19 combines with J gene TRBJ1-6; no clear D gene. Input material: PBMCs or T cells enriched from blood (not recorded which). CDR3 in amino acids: CASSPAIESPLHF. As DNA, the CDR3 is TGTGCCAGTAGCCCCGCAATAGAGTCACCCCTCCACTTT.